Sequencing of this T cell receptor (beta chain) was carried out in a study of a mutant IDH1 vaccine in newly diagnosed glioma. Study-wide background: Patients under treatment included around 60% males and around 38% females and had a mean age of approximately 44 years. Those enrolled had earlier been treated with radiotherapy, temozolomide, or both, mostly both. Visit V12 happened at week 35; visit V13 happened at week 47.

Time point described: week 35, safety follow-up. Each dose delivered 300 ug of mutant IDH1 20-mer peptide subcutaneously with imiquimod. Donors harbored newly found WHO grade 3 or 4 IDH1-mutant, ATRX-lost astrocytomas. TCRdb's copy holds only in-frame clones and misses some; the assay was immunoSEQ multiplex PCR. The sample contains tens of thousands of clones, about three quarters of which appear only once. Germline values: CDR1 SGHNT, CDR2 YYREEE (reference sequence). CDR3 size: 11 residues. Germline trimming cut 5 bases from V and 10 bases from J; bases unmatched to any gene: 3. This clone was observed a single time. Its antigen is undetermined.

This receptor was obtained from a man between 35 and 55 years old with glioma. The specimen was PBMCs, collected from a glioma patient whose treatment included an IDH1 peptide vaccine. This rearrangement joins TRBV5-4 to TRBJ2-1, with 7 bases lining up with TRBD2. The CDR3 loop reads CASSMGGEQFF. As DNA, the CDR3 is TGTGCCAGCAGTATGGGAGGGGAGCAGTTCTTC.